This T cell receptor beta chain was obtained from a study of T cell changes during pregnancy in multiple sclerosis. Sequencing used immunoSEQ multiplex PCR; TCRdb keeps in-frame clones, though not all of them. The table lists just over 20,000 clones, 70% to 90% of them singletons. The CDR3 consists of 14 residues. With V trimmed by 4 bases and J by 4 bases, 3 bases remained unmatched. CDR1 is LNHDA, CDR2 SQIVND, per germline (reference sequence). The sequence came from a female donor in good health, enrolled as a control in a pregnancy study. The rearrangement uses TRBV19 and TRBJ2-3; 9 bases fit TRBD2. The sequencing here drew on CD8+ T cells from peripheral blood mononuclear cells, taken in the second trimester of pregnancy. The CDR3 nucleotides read TGTGCCAGTAGTAAGGGACTAGCAGCAGATACGCAGTATTTT. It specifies CASSKGLAADTQYF.